These 27 T cell receptor beta chains originate from one sample sequenced in a study of CD8 T cells in ankylosing spondylitis. TCRdb re-called the 5' RACE reads with MiXCR, one entry per CDR3 protein. The repertoire has more than 400,000 distinct CDR3 sequences, approximately 5% of them found once; the top ten carry roughly 3.5%. Study results and limitations: Blood from ankylosing spondylitis patients appeared to carry a characteristic roughly 8-variant TCR beta motif.

What these receptors recognize is not known. The sequenced material came from blood, either unsorted or a sorted T cell fraction (not recorded which). The receptors shown here come from a male donor with ankylosing spondylitis.

This clonotype appeared a few times. The chain is built from TRBV7-2 and TRBJ1-5; D not certain. This CDR3 region has 16 residues. The V end was cut by 1 base, the J end by 1 base, with 11 bases between. CDR1 is SGHTA, CDR2 FQGNSA, per germline. The CDR3 DNA sequence: TGTGCCAGCAGCTTAGGCCCCCGATGGAGCAATCAGCCCCAGCATTTT. Its translation: CASSLGPRWSNQPQHF.

This clonotype was counted a single time. A much larger clone sits a single nucleotide away, making a read error possible. V usage is TRBV11-2 and J usage is TRBJ2-1, with TRBD2 matching over 9 bases. With 4 bases clipped from V and 3 bases from J, the junction kept 16 bases outside the gene matches. CDR1 and CDR2 (germline): SGHAT, FQNNGV. The CDR3 has 19 amino acids. The DNA for the CDR3 is TGTGCCAGCAGCTCCCCTACCGGGTCGGGACTAGCTATCTACAATGAGCAGTTCTTC. It yields the protein CASSSPTGSGLAIYNEQFF.

This clonotype has ten or more counts. The chain recombines TRBV20-1 with TRBJ1-2; the D is unclear. The CDR3 has 12 amino acids. Germline assignment: CDR1 DFQATT and CDR2 SNEGSKA (reference sequence). Between the trimmed V and J ends, which lost 5 bases and 0 bases, there was a span of 7 bases. CDR3 DNA: TGCAGTGCTGGACTAGCTAACTATGGCTACACCTTC. Translation gives CSAGLANYGYTF.

In this sample, this clonotype turned up a few times. The chain joins TRBV11-1 to TRBJ2-1, with 8 bases fitting TRBD1. Germline CDR1 is SGHAT and CDR2 is FQDESV (reference sequence). This CDR3 has 14 amino acids. Trimming took 8 bases from V and 5 from J; bases not matched to a gene: 8. CDR3: CASGRTGFDNEQFF. The CDR3 bases are TGTGCCAGCGGCCGGACAGGGTTCGACAATGAGCAGTTCTTC. The full variable domain, completed using reference TRBV11-1 and TRBJ2-1, is EAEVAQSPRYKITEKSQAVAFWCDPISGHATLYWYRQILGQGPELLVQFQDESVVDDSQLPKDRFSAERLKGVDSTLKIQPAELGDSAMYLCASGRTGFDNEQFFGPGTRLTVL.

The table lists this clonotype with many counts. This chain's CDR3 is CSGLQGSSYEQYF. The CDR3 DNA sequence: TGCAGTGGACTACAGGGTAGTTCCTACGAGCAGTACTTC. This chain joins TRBV20-1 and TRBJ2-7; possibly TRBD1 for D (6 bases). The CDR3 extends over 13 amino acids. Trimming stripped 7 bases from V and 1 base from J, with 14 bases between. CDR1 DFQATT and CDR2 SNEGSKA come from the germline V gene (reference sequence).

The CDR3 DNA reads as TGCGCCAGCAGCCCGACAGGGGAAGGGAATCAGCCCCAGCATTTT. It yields the protein CASSPTGEGNQPQHF. The chain has TRBV4-1 and TRBJ1-5, with 8 nucleotides matching TRBD1. The CDR3 runs to 15 residues. CDR1 and CDR2 from the germline V gene are MGHRA and YSYEKL. J lost 4 bases, V lost 4 bases, and 6 bases had no gene match.

This clonotype was recorded many times. The chain uses TRBV20-1 and TRBJ2-2, with D unclear. In germline, CDR1 is DFQATT, CDR2 SNEGSKA (reference sequence). V lost 7 bases and J 4 bases, leaving 10 bases between the germline ends. The CDR3 has 12 residues. The chain's CDR3 is CSVSSVTGELFF. Written as DNA, the CDR3 is TGCAGTGTAAGCTCAGTCACCGGGGAGCTGTTTTTT.

The CDR3 coding sequence is TGTGCCAGCAGCCCGACCCCCTTACAGGGGAACACTGAAGCTTTCTTT. Its translation is CASSPTPLQGNTEAFF. The rearrangement joins TRBV7-9 to TRBJ1-1, with D possibly being TRBD1 (6 bases). V gave up 5 bases and J gave up 1 base, with 17 bases separating them. Germline CDR1 is SEHNR and CDR2 is FQNEAQ (reference sequence). The CDR3 sequence is 16 residues long.

The sample holds many counts of this clonotype. This chain connects TRBV15 to TRBJ2-5; TRBD1 aligns across 10 bases. Germline CDR1 LNHNV, CDR2 YYDKDF (reference sequence). Unmatched junction bases numbered 7, after V lost 1 base and J lost 2 bases. This CDR3 comprises 17 residues. The CDR3 nucleotides are TGTGCCACCAGCAGAGGACAGGGGGCTATATCTCAAGAGACCCAGTACTTC. Protein: CATSRGQGAISQETQYF.

This clonotype has just a few counts. CDR3 coding DNA: TGTGCCAGCAGGGGAAGCGGGACCTCCTACGAGCAGTACTTC. Residues: CASRGSGTSYEQYF. The J gene is TRBJ2-7, the V gene TRBV7-9; 7 bases map to TRBD2. The trim removed 6 bases at V and 0 bases at J, leaving 5 bases unmatched. Looked up from germline, CDR1 is SEHNR and CDR2 is FQNEAQ (reference sequence). The CDR3 consists of 14 residues.

This clonotype was seen many times. The V gene is TRBV24-1, the J gene TRBJ2-5; the D call may be TRBD1 or TRBD2 (5 bases each). The germline CDR1 and CDR2 sequences are KGHDR and SFDVKD. The CDR3 spans 16 residues. Deletions cut 3 bases from V and 2 bases from J, with 15 bases between. CDR3 in amino acids: CATSDTKGRTQETQYF. CDR3 bases: TGTGCCACCAGTGATACTAAGGGACGGACACAAGAGACCCAGTACTTC.

This clonotype was recorded many times. V usage is TRBV29-1 and J usage is TRBJ1-5; D uncertain. Per germline, CDR1 SQVTM and CDR2 ANQGSEA. The V end was cut by 5 bases, the J end by 3 bases, with 11 bases between. The CDR3 has 13 amino acids. CDR3 nucleotides: TGCAGCGTTAGTGTGTCACCCAATCAGCCCCAGCATTTT. Translated, it gives CSVSVSPNQPQHF.

This clonotype was picked up a small number of times. The V gene is TRBV6-1, the J gene TRBJ2-6, with D hard to call. CDR3 length: 16 amino acids. CDR1 is MNHNS and CDR2 is SASEGT in the germline V gene. V dropped 8 bases and J dropped 0 bases, with 14 bases sitting between them. As DNA, the CDR3 is TGTGCCAGCCGGCCTGCGGCGAGCTCTGGGGCCAACGTCCTGACTTTC. Its protein is CASRPAASSGANVLTF.

This clonotype has ten or more counts. The gene calls are TRBV6-1 and TRBJ1-6; D ambiguous. From germline, CDR1 is MNHNS and CDR2 SASEGT. V was pared by 5 bases and J by 10 bases, with 15 bases between. CDR3 length: 14 amino acids. The CDR3 sequence is CASSRKGGGSPLHF. CDR3 coding DNA: TGTGCCAGCAGTCGAAAAGGAGGAGGGTCACCCCTCCACTTT.

The genes are TRBV4-3 and TRBJ2-6; TRBD2 agrees at 8 bases. J was trimmed by 2 bases and V by 0 bases; bases with no gene match: 6. Germline CDR1 reads LGHNA; CDR2 reads YSLEER. CDR3 length: 18 amino acids. This CDR3 reads CASSQDLGSGTGANVLTF. The CDR3 DNA is TGCGCCAGCAGCCAAGATCTAGGTAGCGGGACTGGGGCCAACGTCCTGACTTTC.

This clonotype was observed at least ten times. This chain links TRBV29-1 with TRBJ2-7; D is possibly TRBD1 (5 bases). Germline V gene lookup returns CDR1 SQVTM and CDR2 ANQGSEA. V shed 6 bases and J shed 1 base, with 16 bases lying between them. This CDR3 comprises 14 residues. DNA for the CDR3: TGCAGCGTAGGATCGACAGTGTTATCCTACGAGCAGTACTTC. Protein product: CSVGSTVLSYEQYF.

This clonotype showed up many times. The chain uses TRBV24-1 and TRBJ1-1, with 8 bases aligning to TRBD1. From germline, CDR1 is KGHDR and CDR2 SFDVKD. With 9 bases clipped from V and 3 bases from J, the junction kept 2 bases outside the gene matches. The CDR3 extends over 12 amino acids. The CDR3 region is CATQGAYTEAFF. CDR3 DNA: TGTGCCACCCAGGGGGCATACACTGAAGCTTTCTTT.

This clonotype occurred a few times. DNA for the CDR3: TGTGCCATCAGTCCTCAAGGACAGGGCAATGAGCAGTTCTTC. Its translation: CAISPQGQGNEQFF. The genes are TRBV10-3 and TRBJ2-1, with 8 bases matching TRBD1. The germline V gene encodes CDR1 ENHRY and CDR2 SYGVKD. J gave up 6 bases and V 5 bases, and 6 bases lay outside the gene matches. This CDR3 is built from 14 residues.

In its sample, this clonotype was seen many times. The rearrangement links TRBV6-2 or TRBV6-3 to TRBJ1-1, with D perhaps matching TRBD1 (5 bases). The CDR3 contains 11 residues. V lost 3 bases and J lost 11, with 10 bases in between. Germline V gene data show CDR1 as MNHEY and CDR2 as SVGEGT. The CDR3: CASSYRAGAFF. Here the CDR3 DNA reads TGTGCCAGCAGTTATCGGGCAGGGGCTTTCTTT.

The sample holds many counts of this clonotype. The chain is built from TRBV7-9 and TRBJ1-2; maybe TRBD1 (5 bases). CDR3 length: 15 residues. V dropped 4 bases and J dropped 7 bases, with 19 bases sitting between them. Germline V lookup: CDR1 SEHNR, CDR2 FQNEAQ (reference sequence). The CDR3 protein is CASSWGAGTMVGYTF. Here the CDR3 DNA reads TGTGCCAGCAGCTGGGGCGCAGGGACTATGGTTGGCTACACCTTC.

This rearrangement joins TRBV30 to TRBJ2-6; D might be TRBD2 (7 bases). This CDR3 spans 17 amino acids. V was cut by 3 bases and J by 2 bases, with 17 bases left in between. Germline V gene data show CDR1 as GTSNPN and CDR2 as SVGIG (reference sequence). CDR3 in DNA: TGTGCCTGGAGAAGGGGGAGGGTAATGGCTGGGGCCAACGTCCTGACTTTC. It yields the protein CAWRRGRVMAGANVLTF.

DNA for the CDR3: TGTGCCAGCAGCTCATATGGGGGGGTGCCCGAAGCTTTCTTT. Translating it yields CASSSYGGVPEAFF. V is TRBV7-2 and J is TRBJ1-1; weak D call: TRBD1 (5 bases). The CDR3 spans 14 residues. V lost 4 bases and J lost 8, with 17 bases in between. CDR1 is SGHTA and CDR2 is FQGNSA in the germline V gene. Filled out from reference TRBV7-2 and TRBJ1-1, the complete variable domain reads GAGVSQSPSNKVTEKGKDVELRCDPISGHTALYWYRQSLGQGLEFLIYFQGNSAPDKSGLPSDRFSAERTGGSVSTLTIQRTQQEDSAVYLCASSSYGGVPEAFFGQGTRLTVV.

This clonotype was observed many times. This chain uses TRBV28 with TRBJ2-3, with D perhaps matching TRBD2 (5 bases). The CDR3 has 11 amino acids. The V end lost 7 bases, the J end lost 3 bases, and 5 bases lay between the germline ends. Germline CDR1 is MDHEN and CDR2 is SYDVKM. CDR3 amino acids: CASTGTDTQYF. The CDR3 DNA is TGTGCCAGCACGGGGACAGATACGCAGTATTTT.

Only a few counts were recorded for this clonotype. The chain employs TRBV3-1 and TRBJ2-1; TRBD2 agrees at 8 bases. Trimming at V came to 4 bases and at J to 3 bases, leaving 5 bases not matched to a gene. The CDR3 is 15 amino acids. Germline values: CDR1 LGHDT, CDR2 YNNKEL (reference sequence). The CDR3 DNA is TGTGCCAGCAGCCCCTCCGGGACTAGCTACAATGAGCAGTTCTTC. Its translation: CASSPSGTSYNEQFF.

The J gene is TRBJ2-4, the V gene TRBV2, with TRBD2 identical over 8 bases. The CDR3 has 12 amino acids. Germline lookup yields CDR1 SNHLY and CDR2 FYNNEI. The junction had 5 bases not matched to a gene; V was cut back by 10 bases and J by 6 bases. The CDR3: CATTREGNIQYF. The CDR3 bases are TGTGCCACCACCCGGGAGGGAAACATTCAGTACTTC.

This clonotype has at least ten counts. Here the CDR3 reads CASSQGATRAGGYTF. The CDR3 DNA reads TGCGCCAGCAGCCAGGGGGCCACACGGGCTGGCGGCTACACCTTC. The rearrangement links TRBV4-3 to TRBJ1-2; D may be TRBD1 (6 bases). From germline, CDR1 is LGHNA and CDR2 YSLEER. This CDR3 has 15 residues. V dropped 3 bases and J dropped 8 bases, with 19 bases sitting between them.

There are a few counts of this clonotype. For the CDR3, the DNA is TGCAGTGTCGGCGGGACTAGCGGGAGGTCTCACACAGATACGCAGTATTTT. Protein product: CSVGGTSGRSHTDTQYF. The chain recombines TRBV20-1 with TRBJ2-3; 15 bases are a match to TRBD2. The CDR3 has 17 amino acids. Germline assignment: CDR1 DFQATT and CDR2 SNEGSKA (reference sequence). V lost 7 bases to trimming and J lost 2 bases; unmatched junction nucleotides: 10.